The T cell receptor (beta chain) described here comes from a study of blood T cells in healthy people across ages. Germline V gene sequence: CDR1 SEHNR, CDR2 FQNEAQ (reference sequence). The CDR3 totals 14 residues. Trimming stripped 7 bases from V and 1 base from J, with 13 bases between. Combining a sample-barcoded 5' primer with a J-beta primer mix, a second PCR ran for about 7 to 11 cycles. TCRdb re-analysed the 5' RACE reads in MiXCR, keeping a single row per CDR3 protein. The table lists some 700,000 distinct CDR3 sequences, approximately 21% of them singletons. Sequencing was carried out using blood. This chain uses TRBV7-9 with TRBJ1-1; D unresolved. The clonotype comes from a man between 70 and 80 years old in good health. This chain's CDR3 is CASTKVPGNTEAFF. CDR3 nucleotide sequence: TGTGCCAGCACCAAAGTCCCGGGGAACACTGAAGCTTTCTTT.